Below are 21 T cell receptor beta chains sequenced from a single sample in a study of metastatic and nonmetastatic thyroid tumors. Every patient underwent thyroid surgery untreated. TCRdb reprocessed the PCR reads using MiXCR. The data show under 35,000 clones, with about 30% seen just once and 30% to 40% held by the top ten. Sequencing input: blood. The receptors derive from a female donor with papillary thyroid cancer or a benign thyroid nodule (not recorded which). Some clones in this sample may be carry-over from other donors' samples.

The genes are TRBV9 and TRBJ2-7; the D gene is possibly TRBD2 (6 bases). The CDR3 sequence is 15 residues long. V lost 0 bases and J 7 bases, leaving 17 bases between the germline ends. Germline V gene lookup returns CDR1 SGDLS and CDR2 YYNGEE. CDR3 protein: CASSVAAGLTGEQYF. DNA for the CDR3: TGTGCCAGCAGCGTAGCCGCGGGACTTACGGGGGAGCAGTACTTC.

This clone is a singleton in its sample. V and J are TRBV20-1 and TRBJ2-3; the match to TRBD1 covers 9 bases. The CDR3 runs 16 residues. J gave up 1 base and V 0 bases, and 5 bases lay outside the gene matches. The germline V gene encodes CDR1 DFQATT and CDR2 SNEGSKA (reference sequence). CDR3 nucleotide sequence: TGCAGTGCTAGAGACTGGACAGGGGCGGGCACAGATACGCAGTATTTT. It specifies CSARDWTGAGTDTQYF.

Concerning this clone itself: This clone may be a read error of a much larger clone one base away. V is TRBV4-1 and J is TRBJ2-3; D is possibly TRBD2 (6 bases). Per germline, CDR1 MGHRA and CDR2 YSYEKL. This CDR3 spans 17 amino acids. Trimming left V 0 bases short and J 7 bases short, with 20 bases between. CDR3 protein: CASSQDFGLAPHYTQYF. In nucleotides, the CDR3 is TGCGCCAGCAGCCAAGATTTTGGGCTAGCGCCTCACTATACGCAGTATTTT.

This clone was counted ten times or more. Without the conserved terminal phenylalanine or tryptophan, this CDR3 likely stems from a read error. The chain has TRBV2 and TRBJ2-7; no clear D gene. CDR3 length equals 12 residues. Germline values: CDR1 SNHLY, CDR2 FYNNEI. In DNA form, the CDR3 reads TGTGCCAGCAGAGAAGACACCTACGAGCAGTACTCC. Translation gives CASREDTYEQYS.

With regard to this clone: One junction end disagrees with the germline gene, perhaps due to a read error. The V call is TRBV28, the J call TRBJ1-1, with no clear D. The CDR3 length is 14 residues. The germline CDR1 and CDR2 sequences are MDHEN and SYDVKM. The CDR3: CASRTGVPGTVAFF. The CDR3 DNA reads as TGTGCCAGCCGGACCGGGGTTCCGGGAACTGTAGCTTTCTTT.

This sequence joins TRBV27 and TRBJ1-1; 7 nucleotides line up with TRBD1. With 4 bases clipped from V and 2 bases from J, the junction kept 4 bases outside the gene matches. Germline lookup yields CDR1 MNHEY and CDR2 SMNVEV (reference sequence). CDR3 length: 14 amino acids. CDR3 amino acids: CASSSGQANTEAFF. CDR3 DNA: TGTGCCAGCAGTTCTGGACAGGCAAACACTGAAGCTTTCTTT.

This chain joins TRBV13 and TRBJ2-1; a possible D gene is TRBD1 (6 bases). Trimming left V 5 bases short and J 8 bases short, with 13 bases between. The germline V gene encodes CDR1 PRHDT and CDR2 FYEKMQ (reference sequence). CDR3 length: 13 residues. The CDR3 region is CASSAPSGDEQFF. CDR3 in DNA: TGTGCCAGCAGCGCCCCTTCAGGGGATGAGCAGTTCTTC.

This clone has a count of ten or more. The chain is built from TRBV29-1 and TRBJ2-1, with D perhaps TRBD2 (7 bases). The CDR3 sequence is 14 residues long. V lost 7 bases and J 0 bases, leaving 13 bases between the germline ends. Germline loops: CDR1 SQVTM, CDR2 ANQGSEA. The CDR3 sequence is CSGRGGSSYNEQFF. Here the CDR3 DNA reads TGCAGCGGAAGGGGGGGAAGCTCCTACAATGAGCAGTTCTTC.

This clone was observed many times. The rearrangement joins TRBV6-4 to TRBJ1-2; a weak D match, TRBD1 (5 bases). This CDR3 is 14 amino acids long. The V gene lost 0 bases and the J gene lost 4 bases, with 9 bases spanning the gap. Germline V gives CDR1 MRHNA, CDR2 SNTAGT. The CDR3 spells CASSDSEGSYGYTF. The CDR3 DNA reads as TGTGCCAGCAGTGACTCGGAGGGGAGCTATGGCTACACCTTC.

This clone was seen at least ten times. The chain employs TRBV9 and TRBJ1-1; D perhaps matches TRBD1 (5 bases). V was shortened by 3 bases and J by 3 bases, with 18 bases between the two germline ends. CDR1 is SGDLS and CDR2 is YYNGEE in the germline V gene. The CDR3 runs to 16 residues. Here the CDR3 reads CASSAEGRGWDTEAFF. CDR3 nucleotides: TGTGCCAGCAGCGCGGAGGGGCGCGGGTGGGACACTGAAGCTTTCTTT.

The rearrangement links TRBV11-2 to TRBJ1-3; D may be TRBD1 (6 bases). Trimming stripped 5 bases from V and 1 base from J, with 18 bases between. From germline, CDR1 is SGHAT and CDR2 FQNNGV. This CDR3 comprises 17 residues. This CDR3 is CASSPRGGPMSGNTIYF. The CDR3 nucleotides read TGTGCCAGCAGCCCTAGAGGGGGGCCAATGTCTGGAAACACCATATATTTT.

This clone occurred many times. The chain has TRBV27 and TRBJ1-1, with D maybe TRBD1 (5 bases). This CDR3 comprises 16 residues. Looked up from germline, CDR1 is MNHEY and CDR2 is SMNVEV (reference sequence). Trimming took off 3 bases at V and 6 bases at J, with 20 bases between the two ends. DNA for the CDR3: TGTGCCAGCAGTTTTATCAGGGTGTATGGGTACGCTGAAGCTTTCTTT. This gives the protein CASSFIRVYGYAEAFF.

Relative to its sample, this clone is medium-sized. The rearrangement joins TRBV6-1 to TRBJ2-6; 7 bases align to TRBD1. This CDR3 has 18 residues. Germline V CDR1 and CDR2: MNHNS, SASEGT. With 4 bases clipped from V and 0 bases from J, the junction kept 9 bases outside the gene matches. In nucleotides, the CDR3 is TGTGCCAGCAGTGCCCTTGGACAGGCGTACTCTGGGGCCAACGTCCTGACTTTC. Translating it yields CASSALGQAYSGANVLTF.

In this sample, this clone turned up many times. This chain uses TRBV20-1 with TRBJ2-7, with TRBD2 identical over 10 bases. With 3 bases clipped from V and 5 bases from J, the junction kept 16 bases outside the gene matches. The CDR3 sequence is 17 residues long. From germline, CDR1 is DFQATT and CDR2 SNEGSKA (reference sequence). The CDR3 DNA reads TGCAGTGCTAGTTCCCTTTTAGCGGGAGGATGGGTAAACGAGCAGTACTTC. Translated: CSASSLLAGGWVNEQYF.

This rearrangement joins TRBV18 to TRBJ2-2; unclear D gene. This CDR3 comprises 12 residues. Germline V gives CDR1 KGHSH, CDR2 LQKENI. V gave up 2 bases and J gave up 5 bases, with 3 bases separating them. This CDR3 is CASSPGTGELFF. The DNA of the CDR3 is TGTGCCAGCTCACCAGGGACCGGGGAGCTGTTTTTT.

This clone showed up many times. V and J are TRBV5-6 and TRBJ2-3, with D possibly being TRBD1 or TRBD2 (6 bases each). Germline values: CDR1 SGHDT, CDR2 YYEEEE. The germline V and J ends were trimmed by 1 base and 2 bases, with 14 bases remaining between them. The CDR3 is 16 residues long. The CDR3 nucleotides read TGTGCCAGCAGCTTGAAACGGGGGCTCTTCACAGATACGCAGTATTTT. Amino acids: CASSLKRGLFTDTQYF.

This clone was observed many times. As DNA, the CDR3 is TGTGCCTGGAGCTACAGGGGAGGGGAGGATTCACCCCTCCACTTT. The encoded protein is CAWSYRGGEDSPLHF. This sequence joins TRBV30 and TRBJ1-6; 7 bases line up with TRBD1. V was pared by 3 bases and J by 8 bases, with 10 bases of the junction left unmatched. This CDR3 region has 15 residues. Per germline, CDR1 GTSNPN and CDR2 SVGIG (reference sequence).

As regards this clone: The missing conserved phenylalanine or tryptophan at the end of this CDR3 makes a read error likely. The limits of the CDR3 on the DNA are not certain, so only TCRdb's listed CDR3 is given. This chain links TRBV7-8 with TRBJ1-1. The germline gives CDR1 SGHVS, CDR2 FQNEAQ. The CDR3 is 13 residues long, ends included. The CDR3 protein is CASKGRWNTEALV.

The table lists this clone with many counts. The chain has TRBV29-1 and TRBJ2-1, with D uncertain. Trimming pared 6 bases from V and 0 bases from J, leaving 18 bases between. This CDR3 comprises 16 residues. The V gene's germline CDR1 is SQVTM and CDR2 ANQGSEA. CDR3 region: CSVVSPGSRSYNEQFF. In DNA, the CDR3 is TGCAGCGTCGTATCTCCCGGGTCGCGCTCCTACAATGAGCAGTTCTTC.

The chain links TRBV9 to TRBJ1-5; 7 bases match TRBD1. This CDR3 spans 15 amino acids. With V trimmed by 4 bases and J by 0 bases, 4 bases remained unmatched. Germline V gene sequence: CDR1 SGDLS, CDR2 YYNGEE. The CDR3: CASSPTGTSNQPQHF. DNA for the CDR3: TGTGCCAGCAGCCCGACAGGGACTAGCAATCAGCCCCAGCATTTT.

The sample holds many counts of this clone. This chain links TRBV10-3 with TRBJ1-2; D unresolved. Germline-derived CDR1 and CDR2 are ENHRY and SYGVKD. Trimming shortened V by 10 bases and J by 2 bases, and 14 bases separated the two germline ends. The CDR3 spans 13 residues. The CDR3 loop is CATRPGGNYGYTF. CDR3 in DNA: TGTGCCACCCGCCCTGGCGGGAACTATGGCTACACCTTC.